One and the same sample provided the 27 T cell receptor beta chains below, sequenced in a study of CD8 T cells in ankylosing spondylitis. Findings of the study overall: Eight or nine highly homologous variants formed a TCR beta motif that appeared characteristic of ankylosing spondylitis blood.

Using its own MiXCR run on the 5' RACE reads, TCRdb lists one record per CDR3 protein. Among roughly 400,000 distinct CDR3 sequences listed, about a fifth were seen once. Antigen specificity for these receptors is unknown. Sequenced input: blood, either unsorted or a sorted T cell fraction (not recorded which). These receptor sequences come from a male donor with ankylosing spondylitis.

This chain joins TRBV19 and TRBJ2-1; D gene ambiguous. Germline CDR1 LNHDA, CDR2 SQIVND (reference sequence). The CDR3 contains 15 residues. Trimming removed 4 bases from V and 0 bases from J, with 10 bases in between. The CDR3 here is CASSNVGSSYNEQFF. The CDR3 DNA is TGTGCCAGTAGTAACGTCGGAAGCTCCTACAATGAGCAGTTCTTC.

This clonotype was picked up a small number of times. CDR3 loop: CATSERAQDQPQHF. CDR3 DNA: TGTGCCACCAGTGAAAGGGCTCAGGATCAGCCCCAGCATTTT. V gene TRBV24-1 combines with J gene TRBJ1-5; D is unclear. The V end lost 4 bases, the J end lost 5 bases, and 11 bases lay between the germline ends. The CDR3 length is 14 residues. Germline-derived CDR1 and CDR2 are KGHDR and SFDVKD.

This clonotype was seen repeatedly, ten times or more. A read error may account for a junction end that differs from germline. The V gene is TRBV5-1, the J gene TRBJ2-1, with D perhaps being TRBD1 or TRBD2 (6 bases each). The germline gives CDR1 SGHRS, CDR2 YFSETQ. The CDR3 extends over 15 amino acids. The CDR3 loop reads CASSLTGGSYNEQFF. CDR3 coding DNA: TGTGCCAGCAGTTTGACCGGGGGCAGCTACAATGAGCAGTTCTTC.

Many counts were recorded for this clonotype. A read error may produce the germline difference seen at one junction end. The chain couples TRBV6-2 or TRBV6-3 to TRBJ2-5, with no clear D. Germline V CDR1 and CDR2: MNHEY, SVGEGT. The CDR3 runs to 11 residues. This chain's CDR3 is CASSYSETQYF. In DNA, the CDR3 is TGTGCCAGCAGCTACTCTGAGACCCAGTACTTC.

The V call is TRBV12-3 or TRBV12-4, the J call TRBJ2-5; D is unclear. CDR3 length equals 14 residues. V was pared by 0 bases and J by 3 bases, with 8 bases between. CDR3 residues: CASSLAPQEETQYF. CDR3 nucleotide sequence: TGTGCCAGCAGTTTAGCCCCCCAGGAAGAGACCCAGTACTTC.

V and J are TRBV5-8 and TRBJ1-1, with D possibly matching TRBD1 (5 bases). CDR1 SGHTS and CDR2 YDEGEE come from the germline V gene. The CDR3 consists of 16 residues. Trimming took off 2 bases at V and 1 base at J, with 15 bases between the two ends. DNA for the CDR3: TGTGCCAGCAGCTTCGGACGGGGCAGAGAGAACACTGAAGCTTTCTTT. This encodes CASSFGRGRENTEAFF.

Many counts were recorded for this clonotype. This chain connects TRBV5-1 to TRBJ2-2; TRBD1 matches 9 bases. CDR3 length: 16 residues. Germline CDR1 reads SGHRS; CDR2 reads YFSETQ. V shed 0 bases and J 5 bases; nucleotides not matched to a gene: 5. The CDR3 coding sequence is TGCGCCAGCAGCTTGGAGGGGACAGGGAGAACCGGGGAGCTGTTTTTT. It is translated as CASSLEGTGRTGELFF. The entire variable domain, with the rest obtained from reference TRBV5-1 and TRBJ2-2, is as follows: KAGVTQTPRYLIKTRGQQVTLSCSPISGHRSVSWYQQTPGQGLQFLFEYFSETQRNKGNFPGRFSGRQFSNSRSEMNVSTLELGDSALYLCASSLEGTGRTGELFFGEGSRLTVL.

This clonotype turned up a few times. The chain joins TRBV29-1 to TRBJ2-1; possibly TRBD1 or TRBD2 for D (5 bases each). This CDR3 comprises 14 residues. CDR1 is SQVTM, CDR2 ANQGSEA, per germline. Trimming removed 4 bases from V and 2 bases from J, with 12 bases in between. CDR3 sequence (DNA): TGCAGCGTTGGAACGAGGGACCCCTACAATGAGCAGTTCTTC. It yields the protein CSVGTRDPYNEQFF.

This clonotype was recorded a few times. The rearrangement joins TRBV12-3 or TRBV12-4 to TRBJ2-3; 11 bases align to TRBD2. There are 17 residues in the CDR3. The V gene end was trimmed by 3 bases and the J gene end by 1 base; junction bases not matched to a gene: 6. The CDR3 sequence: CASSFGTSGSGTDTQYF. DNA for the CDR3: TGTGCCAGCAGTTTCGGTACTAGCGGGAGCGGCACAGATACGCAGTATTTT.

The V call is TRBV5-5, the J call TRBJ2-3; 13 positions agree with TRBD2. The CDR3 runs to 17 residues. Germline CDR1 and CDR2: SGHKS and YYEKEE (reference sequence). The trim removed 4 bases at V and 6 bases at J, leaving 11 bases unmatched. CDR3 amino acids: CASSTSGRGLPWDTQYF. The CDR3 coding sequence is TGTGCCAGCAGCACTAGCGGGAGGGGCCTCCCATGGGATACGCAGTATTTT.

This clonotype was observed a few times. The chain is built from TRBV11-2 and TRBJ2-5; the match to TRBD2 covers 8 bases. The CDR3 spans 13 residues. V was pared by 4 bases and J by 4 bases, with 2 bases of the junction left unmatched. Germline CDR1 SGHAT, CDR2 FQNNGV. The CDR3 reads CASSSGLGETQYF. As DNA, the CDR3 is TGTGCCAGCAGCTCGGGACTAGGAGAGACCCAGTACTTC.

This clonotype was picked up many times. V usage is TRBV6-2 or TRBV6-3 and J usage is TRBJ1-5; D gene uncertain. The V and J ends lost 6 bases and 6 bases respectively, with 15 bases between them. The CDR3 totals 14 residues. Germline V lookup: CDR1 MNHEY, CDR2 SVGEGT. CDR3 nucleotide sequence: TGTGCCAGCAGCCCCGGGTCGCGGAGTCAGCCCCAGCATTTT. Protein sequence: CASSPGSRSQPQHF.

This clonotype was counted a few times. The rearrangement links TRBV29-1 to TRBJ2-4; 11 positions match TRBD2. V lost 5 bases and J lost 7; bases outside the gene matches: 10. The CDR3 sequence is 15 residues long. Germline V gene sequence: CDR1 SQVTM, CDR2 ANQGSEA. In DNA, the CDR3 is TGCAGCGTTCGCATAGCGGGAGGGATGGGGAACATTCAGTACTTC. It is translated as CSVRIAGGMGNIQYF.

This sequence joins TRBV28 and TRBJ1-2; 8 bases map to TRBD1. There are 14 residues in the CDR3. J was trimmed by 5 bases and V by 2 bases; bases with no gene match: 4. Germline-derived CDR1 and CDR2 are MDHEN and SYDVKM. In DNA form, the CDR3 reads TGTGCCAGCAGTTTAACGGGACAGGCTTATGGCTACACCTTC. This codes for CASSLTGQAYGYTF.

This clonotype has just a few counts. This chain connects TRBV6-5 to TRBJ2-3; tentatively, D is TRBD2 (5 bases). Per the germline V gene, CDR1 is MNHEY and CDR2 is SVGAGI. The V end lost 0 bases, the J end lost 2 bases, and 18 bases lay between the germline ends. CDR3 length: 18 residues. The CDR3: CASSYSGGGASPTDTQYF. CDR3 nucleotides: TGTGCCAGCAGTTACTCGGGCGGAGGAGCGTCCCCCACAGATACGCAGTATTTT.

This clonotype appeared a few times. A junction end diverges from the germline sequence, so it may reflect a read error. The CDR3 sequence is CASSQVGPGGSNTGELFF. In nucleotides, the CDR3 is TGTGCCAGCAGCCAAGTGGGGCCAGGGGGTTCGAATACCGGGGAGCTGTTTTTT. This chain links TRBV3-1 with TRBJ2-2; TRBD1 agrees at 7 bases. CDR1 is LGHDT and CDR2 is YNNKEL in the germline V gene (reference sequence). The CDR3 consists of 18 residues.

This clonotype has just a few counts. The chain couples TRBV7-6 to TRBJ2-7; 12 positions match TRBD2. The CDR3 spans 20 residues. V gave up 3 bases and J gave up 0 bases; unmatched junction bases: 15. Germline V lookup: CDR1 SGHVS, CDR2 FNYEAQ. Here the CDR3 DNA reads TGTGCCAGCAGCTTCGCAGGGTCGGGTCTAGCGGGAGGGCCCTCCTACGAGCAGTACTTC. This sequence encodes CASSFAGSGLAGGPSYEQYF.

This chain connects TRBV7-3 to TRBJ2-1, with 14 nucleotides matching TRBD2. Germline CDR1 SGHTA, CDR2 FQGTGA. The CDR3 loop spans 16 amino acids. J gave up 4 bases and V 5 bases, and 4 bases lay outside the gene matches. CDR3 residues: CASSLTSGREYNEQFF. The DNA of the CDR3 is TGTGCCAGCAGCCTGACTAGCGGGAGGGAATACAATGAGCAGTTCTTC.

The genes are TRBV11-2 and TRBJ2-7; the match to TRBD2 covers 9 bases. Trimming took 5 bases from V and 0 from J; bases not matched to a gene: 23. Germline V lookup: CDR1 SGHAT, CDR2 FQNNGV. This CDR3 contains 21 residues. The CDR3 spells CASSPDGVVAGEPLSSYEQYF. DNA of the CDR3: TGTGCCAGCAGCCCCGACGGGGTGGTAGCGGGGGAACCCTTGAGCTCCTACGAGCAGTACTTC.

This clonotype was detected a few times. This chain connects TRBV29-1 to TRBJ2-2, with D possibly matching TRBD1 (6 bases). V lost 4 bases and J 7 bases, leaving 13 bases between the germline ends. The CDR3 loop spans 13 amino acids. The V gene's germline CDR1 is SQVTM and CDR2 ANQGSEA. For the CDR3, the DNA is TGCAGCGTTGTCATACAGGGTTACGGGGAGCTGTTTTTT. Translated, it gives CSVVIQGYGELFF.

The table lists this clonotype with a few counts. The V gene is TRBV3-1, the J gene TRBJ2-3; 7 bases match TRBD2. CDR1 LGHDT and CDR2 YNNKEL come from the germline V gene (reference sequence). V lost 4 bases and J lost 4; bases outside the gene matches: 11. The CDR3 loop spans 16 amino acids. CDR3: CASSRMAGEGADTQYF. The CDR3 DNA follows: TGTGCCAGCAGCCGAATGGCGGGAGAGGGCGCAGATACGCAGTATTTT.

This chain uses TRBV5-1 with TRBJ2-1; TRBD2 agrees at 7 bases. This CDR3 has 16 residues. Germline V CDR1 and CDR2: SGHRS, YFSETQ. V shed 4 bases and J 4 bases; nucleotides not matched to a gene: 11. The CDR3 region has the DNA TGCGCCAGCAGCGCAGGGACTACCTCTTATTACAATGAGCAGTTCTTC. This encodes CASSAGTTSYYNEQFF.

The rearrangement joins TRBV7-8 to TRBJ2-3; 7 bases match TRBD1. Germline CDR1 SGHVS, CDR2 FQNEAQ. Trimming cost V 4 bases and J 1 base; bases outside gene matches: 20. There are 20 residues in the CDR3. This chain's CDR3 is CASSSPGRRGPLMGTDTQYF. The CDR3 DNA sequence: TGTGCCAGCAGCTCACCCGGACGAAGGGGGCCCCTAATGGGCACAGATACGCAGTATTTT.

This clonotype was seen many times. This CDR3 reads CASSLGREGHNEQFF. DNA for the CDR3: TGTGCCAGCAGTTTAGGGCGGGAGGGTCACAATGAGCAGTTCTTC. The chain uses TRBV12-3 or TRBV12-4 and TRBJ2-1; 9 bases fit TRBD2. Germline trimming cut 1 base from V and 5 bases from J; bases unmatched to any gene: 3. The CDR3 loop spans 15 amino acids.

This clonotype was seen a handful of times. The V call is TRBV3-1, the J call TRBJ1-1; no clear D gene. Trimming cost V 4 bases and J 0 bases, with 15 bases left between them. Germline CDR1 and CDR2: LGHDT and YNNKEL (reference sequence). CDR3 length: 16 amino acids. The CDR3 reads CASSPRTGSVNTEAFF. The CDR3 nucleotides are TGTGCCAGCAGCCCCCGGACGGGGAGCGTGAACACTGAAGCTTTCTTT.

The genes are TRBV20-1 and TRBJ1-1; 12 bases match TRBD1. Losses at the gene ends were 1 base for V and 10 bases for J; bases not matched to a gene: 10. Germline V gene data show CDR1 as DFQATT and CDR2 as SNEGSKA (reference sequence). The CDR3 runs 15 residues. CDR3 DNA: TGCAGTGCTAGAGTCTCACCGGGACAGGGGGCGCGAGCTTTCTTT. Translating gives CSARVSPGQGARAFF.

This chain uses TRBV15 with TRBJ1-2, with 7 bases fitting TRBD1. Germline-derived CDR1 and CDR2 are LNHNV and YYDKDF (reference sequence). J lost 4 bases, V lost 4 bases, and 12 bases had no gene match. The CDR3 has 16 amino acids. For the CDR3, the DNA is TGTGCCACCAGCAACGGGAATACAGGGGAACTCTATGGCTACACCTTC. As protein: CATSNGNTGELYGYTF.